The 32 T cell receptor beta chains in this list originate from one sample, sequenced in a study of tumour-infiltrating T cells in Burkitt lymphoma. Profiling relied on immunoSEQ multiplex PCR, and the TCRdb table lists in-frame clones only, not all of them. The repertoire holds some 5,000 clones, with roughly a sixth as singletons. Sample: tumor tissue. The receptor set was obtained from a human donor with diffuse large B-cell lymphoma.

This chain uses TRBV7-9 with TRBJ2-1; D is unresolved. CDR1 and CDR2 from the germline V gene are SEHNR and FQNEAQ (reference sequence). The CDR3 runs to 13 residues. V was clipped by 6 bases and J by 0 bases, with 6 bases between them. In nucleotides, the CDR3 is TGTGCCAGCAGTCCTCGCTCCTACAATGAGCAGTTCTTC. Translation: CASSPRSYNEQFF.

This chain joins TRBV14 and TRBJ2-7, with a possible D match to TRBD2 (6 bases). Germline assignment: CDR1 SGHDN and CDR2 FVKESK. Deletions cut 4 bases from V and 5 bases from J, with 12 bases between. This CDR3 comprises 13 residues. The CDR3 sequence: CASSPLTRDEQYF. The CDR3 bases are TGTGCCAGCAGCCCGTTGACTAGAGACGAGCAGTACTTC. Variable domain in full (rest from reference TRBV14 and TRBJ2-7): EAGVTQFPSHSVIEKGQTVTLRCDPISGHDNLYWYRRVMGKEIKFLLHFVKESKQDESGMPNNRFLAERTGGTYSTLKVQPAELEDSGVYFCASSPLTRDEQYFGPGTRLTVT.

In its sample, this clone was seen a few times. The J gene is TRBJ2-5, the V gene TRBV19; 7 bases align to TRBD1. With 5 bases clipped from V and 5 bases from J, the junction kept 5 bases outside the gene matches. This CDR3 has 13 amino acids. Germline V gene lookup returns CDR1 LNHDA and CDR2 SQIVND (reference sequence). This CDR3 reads CASSWTGGETQYF. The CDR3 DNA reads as TGTGCCAGTAGTTGGACAGGCGGGGAGACCCAGTACTTC.

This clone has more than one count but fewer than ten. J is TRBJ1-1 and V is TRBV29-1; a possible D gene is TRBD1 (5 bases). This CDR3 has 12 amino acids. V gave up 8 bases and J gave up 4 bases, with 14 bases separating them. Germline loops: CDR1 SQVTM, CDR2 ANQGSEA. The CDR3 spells CSFWSQGTEAFF. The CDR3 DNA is TGCAGCTTTTGGTCGCAGGGCACTGAAGCTTTCTTT.

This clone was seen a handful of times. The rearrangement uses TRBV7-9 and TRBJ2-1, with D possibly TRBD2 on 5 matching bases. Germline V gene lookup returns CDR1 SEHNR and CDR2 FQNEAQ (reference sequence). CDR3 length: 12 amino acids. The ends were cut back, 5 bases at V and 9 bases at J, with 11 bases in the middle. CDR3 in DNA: TGTGCCAGCAGCCCATCGGGGATTGAGCAGTTCTTC. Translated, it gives CASSPSGIEQFF.

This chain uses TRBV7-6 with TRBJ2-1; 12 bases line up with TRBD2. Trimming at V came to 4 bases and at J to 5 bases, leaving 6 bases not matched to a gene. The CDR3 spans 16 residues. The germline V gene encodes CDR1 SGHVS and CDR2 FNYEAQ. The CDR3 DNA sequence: TGTGCCAGCAGCTCTTCACTAGCGGGAGGCAACAATGAGCAGTTCTTC. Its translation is CASSSSLAGGNNEQFF.

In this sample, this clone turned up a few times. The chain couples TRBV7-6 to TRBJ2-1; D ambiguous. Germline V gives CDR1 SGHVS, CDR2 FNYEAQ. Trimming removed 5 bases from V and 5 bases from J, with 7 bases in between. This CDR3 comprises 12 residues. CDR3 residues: CASSLFDNEQFF. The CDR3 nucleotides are TGTGCCAGCAGCCTTTTCGACAATGAGCAGTTCTTC.

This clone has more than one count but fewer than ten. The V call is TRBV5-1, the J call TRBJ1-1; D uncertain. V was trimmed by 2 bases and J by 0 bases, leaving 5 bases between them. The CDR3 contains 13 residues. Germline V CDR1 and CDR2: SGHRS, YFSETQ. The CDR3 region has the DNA TGCGCCAGCAGCTTAAACCTGAACACTGAAGCTTTCTTT. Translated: CASSLNLNTEAFF.

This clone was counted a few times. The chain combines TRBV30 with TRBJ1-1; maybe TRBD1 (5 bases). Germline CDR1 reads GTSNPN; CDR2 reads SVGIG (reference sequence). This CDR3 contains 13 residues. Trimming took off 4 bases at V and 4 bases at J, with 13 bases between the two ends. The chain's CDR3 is CAWKWGRATEAFF. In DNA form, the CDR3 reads TGTGCCTGGAAATGGGGGAGGGCCACTGAAGCTTTCTTT.

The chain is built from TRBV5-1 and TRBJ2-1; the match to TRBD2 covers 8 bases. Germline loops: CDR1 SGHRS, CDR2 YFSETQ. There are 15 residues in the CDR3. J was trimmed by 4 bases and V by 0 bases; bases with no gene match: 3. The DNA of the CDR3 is TGCGCCAGCAGCTTGGCCACGGGAGGGTACAATGAGCAGTTCTTC. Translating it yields CASSLATGGYNEQFF.

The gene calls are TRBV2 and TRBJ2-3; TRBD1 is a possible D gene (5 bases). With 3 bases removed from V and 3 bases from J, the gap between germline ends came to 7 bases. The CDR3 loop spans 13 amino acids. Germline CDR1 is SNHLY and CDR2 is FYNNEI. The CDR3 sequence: CASSDQGTDTQYF. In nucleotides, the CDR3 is TGTGCCAGCAGTGACCAGGGTACAGATACGCAGTATTTT.

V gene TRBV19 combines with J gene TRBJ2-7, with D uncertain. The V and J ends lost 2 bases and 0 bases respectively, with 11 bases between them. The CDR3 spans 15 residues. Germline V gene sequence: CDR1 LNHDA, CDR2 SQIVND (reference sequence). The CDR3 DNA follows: TGTGCCAGTAGTATAAGGTGGGGTCGCTCCTACGAGCAGTACTTC. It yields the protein CASSIRWGRSYEQYF.

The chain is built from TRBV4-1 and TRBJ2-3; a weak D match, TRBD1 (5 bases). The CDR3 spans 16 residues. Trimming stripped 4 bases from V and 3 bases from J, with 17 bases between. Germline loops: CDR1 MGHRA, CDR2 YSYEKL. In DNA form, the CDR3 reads TGCGCCAGCAGCCCCGGACACCTCAGGGCAACAGATACGCAGTATTTT. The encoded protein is CASSPGHLRATDTQYF.

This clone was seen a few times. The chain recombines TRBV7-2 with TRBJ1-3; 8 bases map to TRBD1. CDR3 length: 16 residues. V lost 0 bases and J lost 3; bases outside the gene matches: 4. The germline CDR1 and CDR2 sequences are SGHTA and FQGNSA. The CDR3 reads CASSLALDRVGNTIYF. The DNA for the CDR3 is TGTGCCAGCAGCTTAGCCTTGGACAGGGTTGGAAACACCATATATTTT.

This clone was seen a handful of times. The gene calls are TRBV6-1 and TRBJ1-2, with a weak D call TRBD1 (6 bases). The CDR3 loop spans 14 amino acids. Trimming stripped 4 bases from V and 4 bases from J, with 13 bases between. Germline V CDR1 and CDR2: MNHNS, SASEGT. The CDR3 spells CASSARTVPYGYTF. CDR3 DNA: TGTGCCAGCAGTGCACGGACAGTTCCCTATGGCTACACCTTC.

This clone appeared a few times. CDR3 DNA sequence: TGTGCCAGCAGCTGGGACAGCAGGGGCTACACCTTC. Its protein product is CASSWDSRGYTF. The chain recombines TRBV5-5 with TRBJ1-2, with 7 bases identical to TRBD1. From germline, CDR1 is SGHKS and CDR2 YYEKEE (reference sequence). With 3 bases clipped from V and 8 bases from J, the junction kept 4 bases outside the gene matches. The CDR3 spans 12 residues.

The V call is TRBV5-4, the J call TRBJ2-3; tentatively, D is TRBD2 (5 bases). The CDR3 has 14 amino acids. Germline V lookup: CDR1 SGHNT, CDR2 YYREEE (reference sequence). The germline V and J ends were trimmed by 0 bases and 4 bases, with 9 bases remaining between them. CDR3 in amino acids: CASSLALAPDTQYF. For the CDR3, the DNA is TGTGCCAGCAGCTTGGCGCTAGCCCCAGATACGCAGTATTTT.

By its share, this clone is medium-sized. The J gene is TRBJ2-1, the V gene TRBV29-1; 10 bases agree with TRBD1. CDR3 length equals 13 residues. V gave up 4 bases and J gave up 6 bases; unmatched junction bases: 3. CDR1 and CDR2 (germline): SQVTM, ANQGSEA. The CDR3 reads CSVGRTGGNEQFF. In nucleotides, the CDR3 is TGCAGCGTTGGTAGGACAGGGGGCAATGAGCAGTTCTTC.

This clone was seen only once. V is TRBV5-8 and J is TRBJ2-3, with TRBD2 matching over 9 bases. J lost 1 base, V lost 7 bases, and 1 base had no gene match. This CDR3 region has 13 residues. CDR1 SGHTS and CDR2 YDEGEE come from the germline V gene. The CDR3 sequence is CASRTSGTDTQYF. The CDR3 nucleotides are TGTGCCAGCCGGACTAGCGGCACAGATACGCAGTATTTT.

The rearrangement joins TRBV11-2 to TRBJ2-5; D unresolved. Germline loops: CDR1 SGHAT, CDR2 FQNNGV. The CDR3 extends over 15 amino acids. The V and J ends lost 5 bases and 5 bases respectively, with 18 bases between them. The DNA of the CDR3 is TGTGCCAGCAGCCGTGGTAGCCCCCTATCGGAGACCCAGTACTTC. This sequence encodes CASSRGSPLSETQYF.

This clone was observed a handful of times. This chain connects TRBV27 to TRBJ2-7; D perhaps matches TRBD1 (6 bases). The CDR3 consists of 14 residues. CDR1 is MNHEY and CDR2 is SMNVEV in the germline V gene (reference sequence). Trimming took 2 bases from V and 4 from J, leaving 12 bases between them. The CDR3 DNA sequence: TGTGCCAGCAGTTTAAGTCAGGGGATTTACGAGCAGTACTTC. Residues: CASSLSQGIYEQYF.

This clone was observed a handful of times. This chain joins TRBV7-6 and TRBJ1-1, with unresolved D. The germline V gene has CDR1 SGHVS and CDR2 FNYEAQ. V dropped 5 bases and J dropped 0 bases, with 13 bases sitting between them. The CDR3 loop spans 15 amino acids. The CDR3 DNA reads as TGTGCCAGCAGCCCAGGACTAGCTCTGAACACTGAAGCTTTCTTT. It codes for CASSPGLALNTEAFF.

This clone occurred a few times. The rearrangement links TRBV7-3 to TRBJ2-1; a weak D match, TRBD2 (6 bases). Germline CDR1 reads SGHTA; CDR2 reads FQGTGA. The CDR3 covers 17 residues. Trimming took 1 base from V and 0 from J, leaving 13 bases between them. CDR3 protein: CASSLSHAGSSYNEQFF. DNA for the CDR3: TGTGCCAGCAGCTTAAGTCATGCGGGAAGCTCCTACAATGAGCAGTTCTTC.

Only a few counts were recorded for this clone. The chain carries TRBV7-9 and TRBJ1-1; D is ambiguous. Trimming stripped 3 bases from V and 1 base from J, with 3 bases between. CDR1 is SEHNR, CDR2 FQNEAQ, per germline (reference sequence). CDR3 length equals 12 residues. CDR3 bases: TGTGCCAGCAGCTTCACGAACACTGAAGCTTTCTTT. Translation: CASSFTNTEAFF.

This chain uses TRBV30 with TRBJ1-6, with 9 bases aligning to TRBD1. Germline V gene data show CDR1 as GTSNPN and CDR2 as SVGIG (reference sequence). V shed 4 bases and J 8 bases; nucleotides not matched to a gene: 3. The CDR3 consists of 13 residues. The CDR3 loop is CAWTRTGDSPLHF. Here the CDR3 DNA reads TGTGCCTGGACTAGGACAGGGGATTCACCCCTCCACTTT.

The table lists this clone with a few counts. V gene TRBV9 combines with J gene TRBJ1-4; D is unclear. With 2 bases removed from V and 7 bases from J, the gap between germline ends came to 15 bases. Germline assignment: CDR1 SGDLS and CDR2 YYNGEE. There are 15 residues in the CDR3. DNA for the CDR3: TGTGCCAGCAGCGTGACCCCACAATCCAGTGAAAAACTGTTTTTT. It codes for CASSVTPQSSEKLFF.

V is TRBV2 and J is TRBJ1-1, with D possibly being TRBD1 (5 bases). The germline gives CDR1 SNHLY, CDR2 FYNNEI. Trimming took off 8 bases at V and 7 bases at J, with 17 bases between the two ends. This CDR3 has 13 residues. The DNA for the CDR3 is TGTGCCAGCGGGGCTATCCCGGGCGGTGAAGCTTTCTTT. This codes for CASGAIPGGEAFF.

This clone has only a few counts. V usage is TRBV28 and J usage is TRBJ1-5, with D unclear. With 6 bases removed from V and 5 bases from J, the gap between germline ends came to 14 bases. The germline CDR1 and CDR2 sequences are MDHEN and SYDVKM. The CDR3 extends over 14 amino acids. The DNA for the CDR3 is TGTGCCAGCAGATTAGGGAATCGCGATCAGCCCCAGCATTTT. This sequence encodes CASRLGNRDQPQHF.

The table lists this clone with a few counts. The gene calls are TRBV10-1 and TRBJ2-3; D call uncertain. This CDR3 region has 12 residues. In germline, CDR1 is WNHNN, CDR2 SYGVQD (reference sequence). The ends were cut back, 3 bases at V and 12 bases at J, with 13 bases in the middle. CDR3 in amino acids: CASSDGPARQYF. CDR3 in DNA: TGCGCCAGCAGTGACGGCCCCGCTAGACAGTATTTT.

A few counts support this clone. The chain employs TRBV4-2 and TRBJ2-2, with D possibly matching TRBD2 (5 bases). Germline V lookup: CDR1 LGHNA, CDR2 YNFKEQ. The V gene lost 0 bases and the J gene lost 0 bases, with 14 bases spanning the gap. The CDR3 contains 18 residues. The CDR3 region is CASSQEGAASANTGELFF. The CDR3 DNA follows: TGTGCCAGCAGCCAAGAGGGAGCAGCTTCCGCGAACACCGGGGAGCTGTTTTTT.

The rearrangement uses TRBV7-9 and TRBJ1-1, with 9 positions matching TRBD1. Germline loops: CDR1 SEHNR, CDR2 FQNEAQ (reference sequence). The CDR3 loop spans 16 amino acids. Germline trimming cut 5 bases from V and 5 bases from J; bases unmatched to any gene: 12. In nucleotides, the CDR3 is TGTGCCAGCAGCCCGCCCCTAGGGACAGGGAGGACTGAAGCTTTCTTT. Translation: CASSPPLGTGRTEAFF.

The CDR3 here is CASSLKQGAANEQFF. The CDR3 nucleotides read TGTGCCAGCAGCTTAAAACAGGGGGCAGCCAATGAGCAGTTCTTC. This sequence joins TRBV7-3 and TRBJ2-1; 9 nucleotides line up with TRBD1. Unmatched junction bases numbered 4, after V lost 1 base and J lost 6 bases. CDR1 and CDR2 from the germline V gene are SGHTA and FQGTGA. The CDR3 is 15 amino acids.